These 11 T cell receptor beta chains were sequenced from one sample in a study of blood T cell repertoires in COVID-19. The data were produced by immunoSEQ multiplex PCR, yet TCRdb's version contains in-frame clones alone and is incomplete. The table includes under 200,000 clones, about nine tenths detected once. Sequenced sample: peripheral blood. The receptors originated from a man younger than 35 with active or convalescent COVID-19.

The chain uses TRBV28 and TRBJ2-3; 8 bases map to TRBD2. The germline V gene encodes CDR1 MDHEN and CDR2 SYDVKM. The V and J ends lost 2 bases and 2 bases, in that order; junction bases with no gene match: 6. The CDR3 is made up of 16 amino acids. This chain's CDR3 is CASSLRPAGDTDTQYF. In DNA, the CDR3 is TGTGCCAGCAGTTTAAGGCCAGCGGGGGACACAGATACGCAGTATTTT.

The chain combines TRBV19 with TRBJ2-1; TRBD2 matches 8 bases. V shed 3 bases, J shed 7 bases, and the junction held 5 bases outside the gene matches. Looked up from germline, CDR1 is LNHDA and CDR2 is SQIVND (reference sequence). CDR3 size: 14 residues. CDR3 DNA: TGTGCCAGTAGTATGACTGGCGGGAGGAATGAGCAGTTCTTC. This sequence encodes CASSMTGGRNEQFF.

The J gene is TRBJ2-3, the V gene TRBV4-1; possibly TRBD2 for D (6 bases). The CDR3 is 15 residues long. Germline CDR1 reads MGHRA; CDR2 reads YSYEKL. The germline V and J ends were trimmed by 1 base and 2 bases, with 10 bases remaining between them. Here the CDR3 DNA reads TGCGCCAGCAGCCAAGTGCGGGGTGCCACAGATACGCAGTATTTT. Its protein is CASSQVRGATDTQYF.

The rearrangement links TRBV5-6 to TRBJ1-2, with TRBD1 matching 9 bases. Looked up from germline, CDR1 is SGHDT and CDR2 is YYEEEE. CDR3 size: 15 residues. V dropped 0 bases and J dropped 4; count of bases not matched to a gene: 4. In DNA form, the CDR3 reads TGTGCCAGCAGCTTGGCCGGACAGGGGTTCTATGGCTACACCTTC. It specifies CASSLAGQGFYGYTF.

The chain has TRBV7-2 and TRBJ2-5; D not certain. The V gene's germline CDR1 is SGHTA and CDR2 FQGNSA. Trimming stripped 2 bases from V and 1 base from J, with 8 bases between. The CDR3 extends over 14 amino acids. CDR3 residues: CASSLTKIQETQYF. CDR3 bases: TGTGCCAGCAGCTTAACTAAAATCCAAGAGACCCAGTACTTC.

On this clone itself: Relative to the germline gene, one junction end is altered; a read error may explain this. The chain couples TRBV3-1 (or the pseudogene TRBV3-2) to TRBJ2-2; 9 nucleotides agree with TRBD1. The CDR3 spans 15 residues. Germline-derived CDR1 and CDR2 are LGHDT and YNNKEL (reference sequence). CDR3 sequence (DNA): TGTGCCAGCAGTCAAGCGGACAGGGGACCCGGGGAGCTGTTTTTT. It codes for CASSQADRGPGELFF.

J is TRBJ2-7 and V is TRBV14; D uncertain. The germline CDR1 and CDR2 sequences are SGHDN and FVKESK. The CDR3 is 14 residues long. V was shortened by 2 bases and J by 2 bases, with 10 bases between the two germline ends. CDR3 amino acids: CASSQTVGPYEQYF. The DNA for the CDR3 is TGTGCCAGCAGCCAAACGGTGGGCCCCTACGAGCAGTACTTC.

This sequence joins TRBV11-2 and TRBJ2-3, with no clear D. This CDR3 has 12 residues. In germline, CDR1 is SGHAT, CDR2 FQNNGV. The V end was cut by 5 bases, the J end by 6 bases, with 9 bases between. The CDR3 bases are TGTGCCAGCAGCCAGTGGGCCGATACGCAGTATTTT. Its translation: CASSQWADTQYF.

This chain uses TRBV2 with TRBJ1-5, with a weak D call TRBD1 (6 bases). V gave up 2 bases and J gave up 4 bases, with 12 bases separating them. This CDR3 is 15 amino acids long. Germline values: CDR1 SNHLY, CDR2 FYNNEI. The CDR3 DNA reads TGTGCCAGCAGTGAAAAGACAGGACTTAATCAGCCCCAGCATTTT. This sequence encodes CASSEKTGLNQPQHF.

This clone was seen more than once but under ten times. CDR3 loop: CASSPRFSGGTGELFF. The CDR3 DNA sequence: TGTGCCAGCAGCCCCCGATTTAGCGGGGGAACCGGGGAGCTGTTTTTT. The rearrangement joins TRBV3-1 (or the pseudogene TRBV3-2) to TRBJ2-2; the match to TRBD2 covers 9 bases. Germline values: CDR1 LGHDT, CDR2 YNNKEL (reference sequence). V trimming: 4 bases; J trimming: 5 bases; junction bases outside the gene matches: 8. This CDR3 comprises 16 residues.

The chain carries TRBV4-3 and TRBJ2-1, with TRBD2 matching over 9 bases. CDR1 and CDR2 (germline): LGHNA, YSLEER. This CDR3 comprises 18 residues. V lost 3 bases, J lost 2 bases, and 11 bases stayed unmatched. The CDR3 loop reads CASSQGIPGLAAYNEQFF. CDR3 sequence (DNA): TGCGCCAGCAGCCAGGGTATTCCGGGACTAGCAGCCTACAATGAGCAGTTCTTC.